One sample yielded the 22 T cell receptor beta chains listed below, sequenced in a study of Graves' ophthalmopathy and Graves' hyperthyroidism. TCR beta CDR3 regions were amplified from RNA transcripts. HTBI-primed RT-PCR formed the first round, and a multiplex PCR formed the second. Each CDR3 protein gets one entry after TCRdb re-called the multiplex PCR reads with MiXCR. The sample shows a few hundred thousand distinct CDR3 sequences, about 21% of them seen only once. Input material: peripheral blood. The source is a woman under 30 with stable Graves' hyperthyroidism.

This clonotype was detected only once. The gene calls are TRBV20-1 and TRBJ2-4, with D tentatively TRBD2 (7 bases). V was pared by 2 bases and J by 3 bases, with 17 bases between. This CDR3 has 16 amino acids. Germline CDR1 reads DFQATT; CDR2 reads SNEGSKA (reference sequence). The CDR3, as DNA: TGCAGTGCTAGACAGCCCCGGGGAGGGGGCAAAAACATTCAGTACTTC. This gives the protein CSARQPRGGGKNIQYF.

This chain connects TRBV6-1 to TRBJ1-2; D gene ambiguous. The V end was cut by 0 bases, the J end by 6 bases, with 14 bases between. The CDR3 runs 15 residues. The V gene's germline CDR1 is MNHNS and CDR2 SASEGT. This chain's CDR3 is CASSEARSLRNGYTF. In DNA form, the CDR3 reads TGTGCCAGCAGTGAAGCCCGATCCCTTCGAAATGGCTACACCTTC.

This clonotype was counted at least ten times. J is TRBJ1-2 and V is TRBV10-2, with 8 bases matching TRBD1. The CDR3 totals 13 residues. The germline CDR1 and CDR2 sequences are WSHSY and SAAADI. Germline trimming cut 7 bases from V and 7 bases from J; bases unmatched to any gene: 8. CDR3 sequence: CASNTGGPGGYTF. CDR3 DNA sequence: TGCGCCAGCAATACAGGGGGTCCTGGTGGCTACACCTTC.

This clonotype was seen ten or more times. DNA for the CDR3: TGTGCCAGCAGCACCTCTCGGGAAATTAACTATGGCTACACCTTC. As protein: CASSTSREINYGYTF. The chain couples TRBV28 to TRBJ1-2; no clear D gene. This CDR3 has 15 amino acids. V lost 6 bases to trimming and J lost 1 base, with 15 bases between them. Germline lookup yields CDR1 MDHEN and CDR2 SYDVKM.

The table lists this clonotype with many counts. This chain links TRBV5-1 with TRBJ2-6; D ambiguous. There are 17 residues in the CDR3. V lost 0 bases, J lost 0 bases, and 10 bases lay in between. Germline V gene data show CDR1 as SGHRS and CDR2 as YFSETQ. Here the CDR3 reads CASSLVNSVSGANVLTF. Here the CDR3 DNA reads TGCGCCAGCAGCTTGGTTAACAGTGTCTCTGGGGCCAACGTCCTGACTTTC.

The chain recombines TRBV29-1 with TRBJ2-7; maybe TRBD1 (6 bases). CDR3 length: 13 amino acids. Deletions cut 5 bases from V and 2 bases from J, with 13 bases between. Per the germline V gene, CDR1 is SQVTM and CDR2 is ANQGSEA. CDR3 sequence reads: CSVFLTGTYEQYF. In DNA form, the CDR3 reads TGCAGCGTTTTCCTTACAGGGACCTACGAGCAGTACTTC.

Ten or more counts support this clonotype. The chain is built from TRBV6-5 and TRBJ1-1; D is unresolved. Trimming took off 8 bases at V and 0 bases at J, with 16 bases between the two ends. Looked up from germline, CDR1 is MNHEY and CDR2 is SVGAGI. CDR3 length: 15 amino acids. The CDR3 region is CASLAALEVNTEAFF. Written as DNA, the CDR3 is TGTGCCAGCTTGGCCGCATTGGAGGTGAACACTGAAGCTTTCTTT.

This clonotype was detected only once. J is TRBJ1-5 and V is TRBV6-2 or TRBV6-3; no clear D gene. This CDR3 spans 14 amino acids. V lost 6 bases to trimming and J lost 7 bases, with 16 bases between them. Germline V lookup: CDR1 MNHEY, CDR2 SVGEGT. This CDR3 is CASSNLGELQPQHF. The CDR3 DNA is TGTGCCAGCAGCAACCTAGGCGAGCTGCAGCCCCAGCATTTT.

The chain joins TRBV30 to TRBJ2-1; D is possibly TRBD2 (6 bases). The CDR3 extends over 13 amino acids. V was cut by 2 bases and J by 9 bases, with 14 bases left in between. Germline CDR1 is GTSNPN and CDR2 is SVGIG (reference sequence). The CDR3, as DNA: TGTGCCTGGAGTCCGGGACTGGACCTTGAGCAGTTCTTC. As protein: CAWSPGLDLEQFF.

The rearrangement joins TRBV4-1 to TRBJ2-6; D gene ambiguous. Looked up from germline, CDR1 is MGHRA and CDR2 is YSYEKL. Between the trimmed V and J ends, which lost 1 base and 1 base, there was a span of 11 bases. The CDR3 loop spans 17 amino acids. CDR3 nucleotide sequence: TGCGCCAGCAGCCAAGTGGGCCTGGTATCTGGGGCCAACGTCCTGACTTTC. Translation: CASSQVGLVSGANVLTF.

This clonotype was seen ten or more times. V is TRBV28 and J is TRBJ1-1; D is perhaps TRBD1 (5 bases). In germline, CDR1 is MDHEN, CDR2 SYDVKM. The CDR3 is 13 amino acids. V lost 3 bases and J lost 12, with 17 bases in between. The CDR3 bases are TGTGCCAGCAGTTTGGGGCCCGAGGGGAGAACTTTCTTT. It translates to CASSLGPEGRTFF.

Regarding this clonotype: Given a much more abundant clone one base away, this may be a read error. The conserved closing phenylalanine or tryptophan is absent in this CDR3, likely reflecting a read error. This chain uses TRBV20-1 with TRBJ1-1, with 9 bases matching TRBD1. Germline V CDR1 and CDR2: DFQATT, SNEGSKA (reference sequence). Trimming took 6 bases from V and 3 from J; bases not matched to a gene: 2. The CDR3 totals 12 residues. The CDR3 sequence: CSANRGHTEAFY. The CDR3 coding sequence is TGCAGTGCGAACAGGGGGCACACTGAAGCTTTCTAT.

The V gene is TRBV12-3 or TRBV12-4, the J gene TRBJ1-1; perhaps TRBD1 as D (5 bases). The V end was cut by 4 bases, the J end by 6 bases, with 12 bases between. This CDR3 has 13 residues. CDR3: CASSSRRGAEAFF. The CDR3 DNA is TGTGCCAGCAGTTCCCGGCGGGGGGCTGAAGCTTTCTTT.

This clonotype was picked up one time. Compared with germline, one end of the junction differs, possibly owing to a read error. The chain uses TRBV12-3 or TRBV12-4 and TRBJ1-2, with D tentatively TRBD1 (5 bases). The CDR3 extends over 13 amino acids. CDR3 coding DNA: TGCGCGGCGGCGGGGCAGTTTAACTATGGCTACACCTTC. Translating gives CAAAGQFNYGYTF.

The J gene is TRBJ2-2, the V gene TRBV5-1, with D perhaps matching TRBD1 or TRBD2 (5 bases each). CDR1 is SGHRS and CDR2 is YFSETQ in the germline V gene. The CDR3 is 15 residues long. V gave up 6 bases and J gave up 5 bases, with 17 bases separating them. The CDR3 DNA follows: TGCGCCAGCACCCCCGCGGGCAGGGTAACCGGGGAGCTGTTTTTT. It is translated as CASTPAGRVTGELFF.

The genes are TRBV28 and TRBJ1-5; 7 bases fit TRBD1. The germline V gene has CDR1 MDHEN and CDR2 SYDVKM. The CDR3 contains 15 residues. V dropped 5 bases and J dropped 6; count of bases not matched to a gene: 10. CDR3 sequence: CASSRPTGFSQPQHF. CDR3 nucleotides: TGTGCCAGCAGTCGTCCGACAGGGTTTAGTCAGCCCCAGCATTTT.

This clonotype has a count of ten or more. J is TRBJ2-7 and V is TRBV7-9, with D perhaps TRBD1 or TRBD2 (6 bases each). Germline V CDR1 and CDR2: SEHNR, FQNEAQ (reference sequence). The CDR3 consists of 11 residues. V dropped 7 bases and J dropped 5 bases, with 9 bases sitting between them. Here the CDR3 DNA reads TGTGCCAGCACGGGGGCTCACGAGCAGTACTTC. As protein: CASTGAHEQYF.

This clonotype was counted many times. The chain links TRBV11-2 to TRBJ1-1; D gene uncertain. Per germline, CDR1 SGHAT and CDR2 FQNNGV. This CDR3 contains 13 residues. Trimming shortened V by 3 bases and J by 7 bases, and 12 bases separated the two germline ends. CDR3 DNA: TGTGCCAGCAGCTTCAGGAGGAGGGATGAAGCTTTCTTT. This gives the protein CASSFRRRDEAFF.

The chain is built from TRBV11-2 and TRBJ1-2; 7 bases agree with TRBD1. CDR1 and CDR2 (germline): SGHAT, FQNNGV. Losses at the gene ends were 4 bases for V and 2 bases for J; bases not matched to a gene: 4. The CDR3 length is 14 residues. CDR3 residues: CASSWGQWNYGYTF. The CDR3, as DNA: TGTGCCAGCAGCTGGGGACAGTGGAACTATGGCTACACCTTC.

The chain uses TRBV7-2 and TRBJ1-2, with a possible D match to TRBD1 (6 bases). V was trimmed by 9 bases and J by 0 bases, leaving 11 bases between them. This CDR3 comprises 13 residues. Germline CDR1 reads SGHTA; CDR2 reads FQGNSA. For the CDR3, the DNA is TGTGCCAGTGCCCCAGGGGCTAACTATGGCTACACCTTC. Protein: CASAPGANYGYTF.

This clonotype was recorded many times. CDR3 loop: CASRTSGRRLETQYF. The CDR3 nucleotides are TGTGCCAGCAGAACTAGCGGGAGGCGATTAGAGACCCAGTACTTC. The chain recombines TRBV6-1 with TRBJ2-5; 12 bases are a match to TRBD2. Germline lookup yields CDR1 MNHNS and CDR2 SASEGT. With 6 bases clipped from V and 4 bases from J, the junction kept 6 bases outside the gene matches. This CDR3 is built from 15 residues.

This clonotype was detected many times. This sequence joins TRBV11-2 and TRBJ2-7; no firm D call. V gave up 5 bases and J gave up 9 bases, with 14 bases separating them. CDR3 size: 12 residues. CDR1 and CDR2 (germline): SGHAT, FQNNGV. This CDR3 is CASSPTDYSQYF. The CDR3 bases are TGTGCCAGCAGCCCGACGGATTACTCGCAGTACTTC. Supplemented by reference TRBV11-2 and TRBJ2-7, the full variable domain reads EAGVAQSPRYKIIEKRQSVAFWCNPISGHATLYWYQQILGQGPKLLIQFQNNGVVDDSQLPKDRFSAERLKGVDSTLKIQPAKLEDSAVYLCASSPTDYSQYFGPGTRLTVT.